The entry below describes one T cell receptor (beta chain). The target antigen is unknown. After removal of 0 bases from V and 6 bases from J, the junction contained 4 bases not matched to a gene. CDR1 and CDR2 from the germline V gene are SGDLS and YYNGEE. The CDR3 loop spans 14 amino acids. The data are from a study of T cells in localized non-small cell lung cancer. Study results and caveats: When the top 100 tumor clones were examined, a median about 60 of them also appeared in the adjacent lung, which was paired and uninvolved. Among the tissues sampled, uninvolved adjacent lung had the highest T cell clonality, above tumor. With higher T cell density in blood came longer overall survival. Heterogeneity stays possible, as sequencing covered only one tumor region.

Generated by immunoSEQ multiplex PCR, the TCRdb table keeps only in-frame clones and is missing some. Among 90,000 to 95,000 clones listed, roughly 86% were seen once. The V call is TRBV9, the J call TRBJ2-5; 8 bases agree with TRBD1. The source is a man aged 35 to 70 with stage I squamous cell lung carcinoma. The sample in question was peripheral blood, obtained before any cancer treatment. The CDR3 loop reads CASSVEQGVKTQYF. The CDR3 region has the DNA TGTGCCAGCAGCGTAGAACAGGGGGTCAAGACCCAGTACTTC.